Shown below are 5 T cell receptor beta chains from a single sample sequenced in a study of cytomegalovirus exposure and HLA in healthy donors. 13 Jbeta primers and 60 Vbeta primers were used for the PCR. Produced via immunoSEQ multiplex PCR; TCRdb's table is partial and in-frame only. The sample contains 150,000 to 200,000 clones, roughly 70% of which appear only once. The sequenced material came from PBMCs. The receptors here all came from a male donor in good health and CMV-seronegative.

Only a few counts were recorded for this clone. The J gene is TRBJ1-2, the V gene TRBV13, with D unclear. With 3 bases removed from V and 8 bases from J, the gap between germline ends came to 13 bases. Germline CDR1 and CDR2: PRHDT and FYEKMQ (reference sequence). This CDR3 spans 13 amino acids. The CDR3 bases are TGTGCCAGCAGCTTGGAGGCCCGAGGAGGCTACACCTTC. Translated, it gives CASSLEARGGYTF.

This clone was observed a handful of times. V and J are TRBV29-1 and TRBJ1-1; D is possibly TRBD1 (5 bases). The germline CDR1 and CDR2 sequences are SQVTM and ANQGSEA. This CDR3 has 14 amino acids. Trimming stripped 4 bases from V and 1 base from J, with 13 bases between. The DNA for the CDR3 is TGCAGCGTTGCAAGGGAGGGGAGGAACACTGAAGCTTTCTTT. Its protein product is CSVAREGRNTEAFF.

The rearrangement links TRBV27 to TRBJ2-3, with 10 bases that match TRBD2. The CDR3 is 16 residues long. V shed 4 bases and J 2 bases; nucleotides not matched to a gene: 6. CDR1 and CDR2 from the germline V gene are MNHEY and SMNVEV (reference sequence). CDR3 sequence reads: CASSSLAGEFTDTQYF. DNA for the CDR3: TGTGCCAGCAGTTCTCTAGCGGGGGAATTCACAGATACGCAGTATTTT.

The V and J genes are TRBV7-6 and TRBJ1-3; tentatively, D is TRBD1 (6 bases). The germline gives CDR1 SGHVS, CDR2 FNYEAQ. Trimming stripped 0 bases from V and 1 base from J, with 10 bases between. The length of the CDR3 is 16 residues. The CDR3 here is CASSLAGARSGNTIYF. CDR3 nucleotide sequence: TGTGCCAGCAGCTTAGCGGGGGCACGGTCTGGAAACACCATATATTTT.

The chain recombines TRBV28 with TRBJ2-7, with a tentative D call TRBD2 (5 bases). The CDR3 is 12 amino acids. Deletions cut 7 bases from V and 3 bases from J, with 10 bases between. Germline assignment: CDR1 MDHEN and CDR2 SYDVKM. CDR3: CASKERNYEQYF. CDR3 DNA sequence: TGTGCCAGCAAGGAGCGGAACTACGAGCAGTACTTC.